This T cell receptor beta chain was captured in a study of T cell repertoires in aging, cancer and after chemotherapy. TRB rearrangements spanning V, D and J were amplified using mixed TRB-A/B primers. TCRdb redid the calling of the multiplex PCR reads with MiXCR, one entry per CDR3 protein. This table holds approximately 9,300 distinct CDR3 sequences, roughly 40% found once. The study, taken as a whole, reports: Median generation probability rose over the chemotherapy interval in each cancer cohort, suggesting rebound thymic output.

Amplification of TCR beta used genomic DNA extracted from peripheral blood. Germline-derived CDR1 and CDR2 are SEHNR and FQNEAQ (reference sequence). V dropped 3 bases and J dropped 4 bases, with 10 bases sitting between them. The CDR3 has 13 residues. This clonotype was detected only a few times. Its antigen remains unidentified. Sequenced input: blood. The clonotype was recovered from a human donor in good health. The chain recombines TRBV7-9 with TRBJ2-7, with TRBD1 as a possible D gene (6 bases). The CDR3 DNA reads TGTGCCAGCAGCTTCGGACAGCAATACGAGCAGTACGTC. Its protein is CASSFGQQYEQYV.